This T cell receptor beta chain was captured in a study of shared clonotypes between healthy human individuals. Turning to the study itself: Researchers drew samples from a couple of women and a few men aged 18 to 49. Findings of the study overall: Among the subsets, naive ones generally showed larger estimated richness than memory ones.

Germline values: CDR1 MDHEN, CDR2 SYDVKM. Trimming removed 5 bases from V and 3 bases from J; junction bases left unmatched: 8. The CDR3 is 16 residues long. The data were produced by immunoSEQ multiplex PCR, yet TCRdb's version contains in-frame clones alone and is incomplete. The table lists around 2.5 million clones, roughly 93% of them singletons, with approximately 0.35% in the top ten. Turning to this clone: The target antigen is unknown.

V and J are TRBV28 and TRBJ1-3; 9 bases line up with TRBD1. The receptor comes from a man between 18 and 35 years old in good health. Some clones in this sample may be carry-over from other donors' samples. Sequenced sample: naive CD4+ T cells from PBMCs. As to subset: CD45RA+ positively selected. In DNA form, the CDR3 reads TGTGCCAGCAGTCCAACCCGGACAGGGGTTGGAAACACCATATATTTT. Protein sequence: CASSPTRTGVGNTIYF.